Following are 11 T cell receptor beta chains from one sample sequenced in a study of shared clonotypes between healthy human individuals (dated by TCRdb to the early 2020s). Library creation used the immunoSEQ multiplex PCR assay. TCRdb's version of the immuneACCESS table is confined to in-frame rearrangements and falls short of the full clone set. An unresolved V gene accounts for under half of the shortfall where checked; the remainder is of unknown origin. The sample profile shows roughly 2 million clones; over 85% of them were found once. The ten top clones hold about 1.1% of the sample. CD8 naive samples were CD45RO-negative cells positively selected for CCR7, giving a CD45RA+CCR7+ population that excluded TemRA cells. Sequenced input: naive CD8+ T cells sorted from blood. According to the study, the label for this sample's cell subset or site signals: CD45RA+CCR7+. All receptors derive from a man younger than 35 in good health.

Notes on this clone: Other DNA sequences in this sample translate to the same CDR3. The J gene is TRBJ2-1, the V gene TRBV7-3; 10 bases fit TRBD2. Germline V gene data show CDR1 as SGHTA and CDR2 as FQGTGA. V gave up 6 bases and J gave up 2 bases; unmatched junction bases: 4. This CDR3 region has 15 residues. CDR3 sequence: CASSPSGGAYNEQFF. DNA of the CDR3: TGTGCCAGCAGTCCCAGCGGGGGGGCCTACAATGAGCAGTTCTTC.

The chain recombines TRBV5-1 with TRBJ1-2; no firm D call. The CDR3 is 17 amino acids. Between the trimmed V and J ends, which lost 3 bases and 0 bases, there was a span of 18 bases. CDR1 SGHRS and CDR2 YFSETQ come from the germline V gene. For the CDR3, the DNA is TGCGCCAGCAGCTCCGGTCCTATTGTACAAGCTAACTATGGCTACACCTTC. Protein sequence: CASSSGPIVQANYGYTF.

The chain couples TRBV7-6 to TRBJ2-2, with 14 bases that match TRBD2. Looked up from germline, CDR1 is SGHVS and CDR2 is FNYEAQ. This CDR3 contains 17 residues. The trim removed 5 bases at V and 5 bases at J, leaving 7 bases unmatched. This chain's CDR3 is CASSRGTSGGRTGELFF. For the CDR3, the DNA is TGTGCCAGCAGCCGGGGGACTAGCGGGGGTAGGACCGGGGAGCTGTTTTTT.

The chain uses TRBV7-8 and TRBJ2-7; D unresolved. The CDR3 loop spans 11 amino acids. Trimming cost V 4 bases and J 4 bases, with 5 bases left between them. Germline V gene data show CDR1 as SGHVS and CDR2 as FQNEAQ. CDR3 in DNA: TGTGCCAGCAGCTCCCCGTACGAGCAGTACTTC. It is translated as CASSSPYEQYF.

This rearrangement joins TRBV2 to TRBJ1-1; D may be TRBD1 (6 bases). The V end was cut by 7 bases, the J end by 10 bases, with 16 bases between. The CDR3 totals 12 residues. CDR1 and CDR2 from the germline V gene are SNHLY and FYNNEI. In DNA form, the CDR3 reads TGTGCCAGCACGGGGGCCGACCGGGGAGCTTTCTTT. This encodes CASTGADRGAFF.

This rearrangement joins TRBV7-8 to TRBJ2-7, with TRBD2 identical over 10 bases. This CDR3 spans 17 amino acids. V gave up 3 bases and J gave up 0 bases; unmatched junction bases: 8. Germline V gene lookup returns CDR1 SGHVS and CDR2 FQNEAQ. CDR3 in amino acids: CASSLTGGLADSYEQYF. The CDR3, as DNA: TGTGCCAGCAGCTTGACCGGCGGACTAGCGGACTCCTACGAGCAGTACTTC.

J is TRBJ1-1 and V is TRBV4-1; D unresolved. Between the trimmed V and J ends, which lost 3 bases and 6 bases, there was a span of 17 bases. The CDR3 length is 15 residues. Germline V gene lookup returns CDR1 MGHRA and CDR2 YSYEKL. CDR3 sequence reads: CASSHLEASRPEAFF. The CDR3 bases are TGCGCCAGCAGCCACCTTGAGGCCTCCCGGCCTGAAGCTTTCTTT.

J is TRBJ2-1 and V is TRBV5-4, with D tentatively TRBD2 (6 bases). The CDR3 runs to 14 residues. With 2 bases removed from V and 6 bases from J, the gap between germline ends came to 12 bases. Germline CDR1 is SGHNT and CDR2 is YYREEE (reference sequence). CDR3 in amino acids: CASSLSGTFNEQFF. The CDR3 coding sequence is TGTGCCAGCAGCTTATCCGGGACTTTCAATGAGCAGTTCTTC.

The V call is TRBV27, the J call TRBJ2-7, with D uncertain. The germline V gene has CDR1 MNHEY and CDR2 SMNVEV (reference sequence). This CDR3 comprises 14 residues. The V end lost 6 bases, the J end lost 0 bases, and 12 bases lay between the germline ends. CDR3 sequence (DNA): TGTGCCAGCAGAGACACGGTGAGCTCCTACGAGCAGTACTTC. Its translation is CASRDTVSSYEQYF.

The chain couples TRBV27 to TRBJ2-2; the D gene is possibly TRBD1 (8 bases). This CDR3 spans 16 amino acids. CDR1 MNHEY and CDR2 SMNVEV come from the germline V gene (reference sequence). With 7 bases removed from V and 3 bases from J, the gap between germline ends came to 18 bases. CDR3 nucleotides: TGTGCCAGCACGCACAGGGGGGGAGGGTACACCGGGGAGCTGTTTTTT. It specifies CASTHRGGGYTGELFF.

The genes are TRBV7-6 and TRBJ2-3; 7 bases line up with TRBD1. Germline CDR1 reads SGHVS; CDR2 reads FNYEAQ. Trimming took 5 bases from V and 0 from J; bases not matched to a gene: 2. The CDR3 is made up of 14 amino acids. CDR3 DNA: TGTGCCAGCAGCCCAGGGGGAAGCACAGATACGCAGTATTTT. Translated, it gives CASSPGGSTDTQYF. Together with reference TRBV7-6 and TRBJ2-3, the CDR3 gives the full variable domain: GAGVSQSPRYKVTKRGQDVALRCDPISGHVSLYWYRQALGQGPEFLTYFNYEAQQDKSGLPNDRFSAERPEGSISTLTIQRTEQRDSAMYRCASSPGGSTDTQYFGPGTRLTVL.